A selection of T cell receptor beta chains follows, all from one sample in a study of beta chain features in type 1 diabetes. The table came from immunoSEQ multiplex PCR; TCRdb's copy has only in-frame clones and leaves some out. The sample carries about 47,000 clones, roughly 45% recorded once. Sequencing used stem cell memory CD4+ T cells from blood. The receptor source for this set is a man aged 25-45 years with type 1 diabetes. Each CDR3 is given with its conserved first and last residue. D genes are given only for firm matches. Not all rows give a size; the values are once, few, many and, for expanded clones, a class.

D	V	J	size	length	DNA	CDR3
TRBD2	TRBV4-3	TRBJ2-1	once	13	TGCGCCAGCAGCCAAGGGGTAGCGGGAGGGCAGTTCTTC	CASSQGVAGGQFF
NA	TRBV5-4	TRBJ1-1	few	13	TGTGCCAGCAGCTTGGAGCGTAGATTTGAAGCTTTCTTT	CASSLERRFEAFF
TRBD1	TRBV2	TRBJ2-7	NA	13	TGTGCCAGCAGTTACACAGGGGGCGGAGGGCAGTACTTC	CASSYTGGGGQYF
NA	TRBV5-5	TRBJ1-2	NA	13	TGTGCCAGCAGAAGGTCCCAGGTCTATGGCTACACCTTC	CASRRSQVYGYTF
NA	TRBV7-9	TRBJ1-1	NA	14	TGTGCCAGCAGCTTAGGGGCAATGAACACTGAAGCTTTCTTT	CASSLGAMNTEAFF
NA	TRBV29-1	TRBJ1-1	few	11	TGCAGCGCGAACTACGACAGGGAAGCTTTCTTT	CSANYDREAFF
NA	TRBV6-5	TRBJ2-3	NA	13	TGTGCCACATTAAACAGGGTCTCAGATACGCAGTATTTT	CATLNRVSDTQYF
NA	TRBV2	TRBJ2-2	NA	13	TGTGCCAGCAGCCTCGAGGTCACCGGGGAGCTGTTTTTT	CASSLEVTGELFF
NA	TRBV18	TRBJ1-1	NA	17	TGTGCCAGCTCACCTAGTGAGGAGTCTTCTGTTTCAGCGGGGGCTTTCTTT	CASSPSEESSVSAGAFF
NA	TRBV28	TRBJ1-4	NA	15	TGTGCCAGCAATCCAATGGACAGCGAGGTGGAAAAACTGTTTTTT	CASNPMDSEVEKLFF
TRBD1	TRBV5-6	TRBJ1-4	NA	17	TGTGCCAGCAGCTACACCCCTCACAGGGGACCGGATGAAAAACTGTTTTTT	CASSYTPHRGPDEKLFF
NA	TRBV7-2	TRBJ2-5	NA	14	TGTGCCAGCAGCTTAGCGCCAGGGCAAGAGACCCAGTACTTC	CASSLAPGQETQYF